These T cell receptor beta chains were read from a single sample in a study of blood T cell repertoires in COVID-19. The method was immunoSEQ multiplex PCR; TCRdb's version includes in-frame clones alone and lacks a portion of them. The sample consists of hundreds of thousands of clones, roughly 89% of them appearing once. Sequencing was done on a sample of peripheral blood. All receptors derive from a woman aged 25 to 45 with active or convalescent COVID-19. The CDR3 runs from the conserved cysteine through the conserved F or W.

cdr3_aa: CSVEEQEPEAFF; j_call: TRBJ1-1; v_call: TRBV29-1
cdr3_aa: CASSQDEAGGNTIYF; j_call: TRBJ1-3; v_call: TRBV4-1
cdr3_aa: CASSSKDRGGEKLFF; j_call: TRBJ1-4; v_call: TRBV28
cdr3_aa: CASRNPSGQETQYF; j_call: TRBJ2-5; v_call: TRBV5-1
cdr3_aa: CSVDSLVGRVENIQYF; j_call: TRBJ2-4; v_call: TRBV29-1
cdr3_aa: CASSPPSLTDGRGGYTF; j_call: TRBJ1-2; v_call: TRBV18
cdr3_aa: CASSIRTGNSEAFF; j_call: TRBJ1-1; v_call: TRBV6-6
cdr3_aa: CASSSSRGASSYEQYF; j_call: TRBJ2-7; v_call: TRBV5-4
cdr3_aa: CASSVAEPSYNEQFF; j_call: TRBJ2-1; v_call: TRBV5-8
cdr3_aa: CASSPRTGGGYTF; j_call: TRBJ1-2; v_call: TRBV14
cdr3_aa: CAISESGGEETQYF; j_call: TRBJ2-5; v_call: TRBV10-3
cdr3_aa: CASSPPGFSETQYF; j_call: TRBJ2-5; v_call: TRBV18
cdr3_aa: CASSIDGATNEKLFF; j_call: TRBJ1-4; v_call: TRBV5-1
cdr3_aa: CASSKGQPTNYGYTF; j_call: TRBJ1-2; v_call: TRBV5-5
cdr3_aa: CASSALAGAYEQYF; j_call: TRBJ2-7; v_call: TRBV2
cdr3_aa: CASSVVARGSVDTQYF; j_call: TRBJ2-3; v_call: TRBV9
cdr3_aa: CASSLSGQGEAFF; j_call: TRBJ1-1; v_call: TRBV11-3
cdr3_aa: CASSGGTYNEQFF; j_call: TRBJ2-1; v_call: TRBV19
cdr3_aa: CASSSRGGAGETQYF; j_call: TRBJ2-5; v_call: TRBV6-5
cdr3_aa: CASSPQGYNTEAFF; j_call: TRBJ1-1; v_call: TRBV3-1/TRBV3-2
cdr3_aa: CASSQTDGNTIYF; j_call: TRBJ1-3; v_call: TRBV4-1
cdr3_aa: CASSFGSINRGEKLFF; j_call: TRBJ1-4; v_call: TRBV7-9
cdr3_aa: CASSYSRQGAGQPQHF; j_call: TRBJ1-5; v_call: TRBV6-6
cdr3_aa: CASTPHPGQPQHF; j_call: TRBJ1-5; v_call: TRBV6-5
cdr3_aa: CASSPNHGQGATNNSPLHF; j_call: TRBJ1-6; v_call: TRBV18
cdr3_aa: CASSYFGDRSPGELFF; j_call: TRBJ2-2; v_call: TRBV6-6
cdr3_aa: CASSLDFGGGANYGYTF; j_call: TRBJ1-2; v_call: TRBV5-1
cdr3_aa: CASNEASRDYGYTF; j_call: TRBJ1-2; v_call: TRBV19
cdr3_aa: CASSIEEGGSYGYTF; j_call: TRBJ1-2; v_call: TRBV19
cdr3_aa: CASSPRAGLPLHF; j_call: TRBJ1-6; v_call: TRBV27
cdr3_aa: CSVARGRTDTQYF; j_call: TRBJ2-3; v_call: TRBV29-1
cdr3_aa: CASSLLGRGTSNTEAFF; j_call: TRBJ1-1; v_call: TRBV5-1
cdr3_aa: CASSPLTGTGPGEQFF; j_call: TRBJ2-1; v_call: TRBV7-6
cdr3_aa: CATSDGGGNQPQHF; j_call: TRBJ1-5; v_call: TRBV24-1
cdr3_aa: CASTPGLAGAYEQYF; j_call: TRBJ2-7; v_call: TRBV28
cdr3_aa: CASRGTESSGNTIYF; j_call: TRBJ1-3; v_call: TRBV2
cdr3_aa: CASSHAQASGETQYF; j_call: TRBJ2-5; v_call: TRBV23-1
cdr3_aa: CASSATSYQPQHF; j_call: TRBJ1-5; v_call: TRBV2
cdr3_aa: CASSIETVRSYTF; j_call: TRBJ1-2; v_call: TRBV19
cdr3_aa: CASFPTGQGFTGELFF; j_call: TRBJ2-2; v_call: TRBV27
cdr3_aa: CSVGPTGDRYGYTF; j_call: TRBJ1-2; v_call: TRBV29-1
cdr3_aa: CATLGLADTGELFF; j_call: TRBJ2-2; v_call: TRBV21-1
cdr3_aa: CASSLTEGAVSPLHF; j_call: TRBJ1-6; v_call: TRBV5-1
cdr3_aa: CASSLVGGRQETQYF; j_call: TRBJ2-5; v_call: TRBV7-6
cdr3_aa: CASSNIPGTDTQYF; j_call: TRBJ2-3; v_call: TRBV21-1
cdr3_aa: CASTPTGDGNTEAFF; j_call: TRBJ1-1; v_call: TRBV19
cdr3_aa: CASSRQRVLSGGFNTDTQYF; j_call: TRBJ2-3; v_call: TRBV4-2
cdr3_aa: CASKSTRIRQPQHF; j_call: TRBJ1-5; v_call: TRBV10-1
cdr3_aa: CASSQVWDMNTEAFF; j_call: TRBJ1-1; v_call: TRBV3-1/TRBV3-2
cdr3_aa: CAWSVLADYNEQFF; j_call: TRBJ2-1; v_call: TRBV30
cdr3_aa: CASSLRGQEAFF; j_call: TRBJ1-1; v_call: TRBV27
cdr3_aa: CASSEARGQLAPHF; j_call: TRBJ1-5; v_call: TRBV2
cdr3_aa: CASSMVTGINYGYTF; j_call: TRBJ1-2; v_call: TRBV19
cdr3_aa: CASSPTPSGVVRTDTQYF; j_call: TRBJ2-3; v_call: TRBV4-1